This TCR beta chain stems from a study of blood T cell repertoires in COVID-19 (dated by TCRdb to 2019 to 2021). A note on the overall study: Collaborator samples came from the United States, Italy and Spain and covered acute and convalescent phases of COVID-19. The prospective study material was composed of cDNA or gDNA derived from T cells, B-cell-depleted T cells, or PBMCs. The dataset comprised deeply sampled blood TCRbeta repertoires from subjects exposed to, actively infected with, or recovered from COVID-19. The repertoires were released in a freely available public database intended as a resource for research on the immune response to SARS-CoV-2. The samples were drawn from two sources: the first 160 participants of the ongoing ImmuneRACE study, and 1,254 subjects contributed by 6 global collaborators. The sample metadata nearly always contained a de-identified subject ID, COVID-19 status, age in years and sex. Where HLA class I and class II types were available, the types were taken from metadata supplied by the sample provider, not from assay-based typing.

The study at large found these results: The amount of clinical and demographic metadata varied by source and participant and was provided uncurated.

Whole blood was collected in K2EDTA tubes by collaborating institutions according to the institutions' own protocols. For TCRbeta analysis, collaborators shipped samples as frozen whole blood, isolated PBMCs, or DNA extracted from either of those sample types. Germline trimming: 3 bases from V, 8 bases from J; junction bases outside gene matches: 6. The germline V gene (reference sequence) specifies MNHEY as CDR1 and SMNVEV as CDR2. Reading from cysteine to phenylalanine, the CDR3 counts 14 amino acids. Kept here is only the CDR3 DNA, which spans 42 bases and is read in frame from base 1. In this sample, this clone turned up once. What this receptor recognizes is not known. The sample holds no much larger clone one base away, and base qualities are not on file. TCRbeta CDR3 regions were amplified from genomic DNA by means of the immunoSEQ Assay, a bias-controlled multiplex PCR. In the authors' own workflow: Nucleated cell counts per sample were estimated from amplification of reference gene primers within the assay. Sequence reads were collapsed and filtered to measure the absolute abundance of every unique TCRbeta CDR3 rearrangement. For each sample, productive Simpson clonality was calculated by taking the square root of Simpson's diversity index across productive rearrangements. Sourced from immuneACCESS, this table was stored by TCRdb with only in-frame sequences that have V and J called. A share of the clones is absent; for the studies checked, an unresolved V gene accounts for under half, and the remainder has no known explanation. From that table come the V and J calls and clone size; the DNA was used to work out D and trimming. This sample gives some 220,000 clones in total; about four fifths of them show up just once. The ten largest make up roughly 2.4% of the sample.

The sequence joins TRBV27 to TRBJ1-2; TRBD1 matches 10 bases in the middle. The material sequenced was peripheral blood. The TCR comes from a woman aged 55 to 70 with acute or convalescent COVID-19. The DNA sequence is as follows: TGTGCCAGCAGTTTTCGGGACAGGGGTAGAGGCTACACCTTC. The encoded protein is CASSFRDRGRGYTF.